This record concerns one TCR beta chain sequence. CDR3 length equals 15 residues. CDR1 and CDR2 (germline): DFQATT, SNEGSKA (reference sequence). Trimming cost V 1 base and J 3 bases, with 13 bases left between them. This sample stems from a study of blood T cells in healthy people across ages. A second roughly 7 to 11 cycle PCR used barcoded and J-beta primers. TCRdb re-analysed the 5' RACE reads in MiXCR, keeping a single row per CDR3 protein. There are hundreds of thousands of distinct CDR3 sequences in the sample; 45% to 50% occur only once, and 30% to 35% lies in the top ten. The TCR was taken from a woman aged 60 to 75 in good health. V gene TRBV20-1 combines with J gene TRBJ2-1; a weak D match, TRBD2 (6 bases). The sequencing input was blood. Here the CDR3 reads CSARGERAFYNEQFF. CDR3 in DNA: TGCAGTGCTAGAGGGGAGCGGGCCTTCTACAATGAGCAGTTCTTC.